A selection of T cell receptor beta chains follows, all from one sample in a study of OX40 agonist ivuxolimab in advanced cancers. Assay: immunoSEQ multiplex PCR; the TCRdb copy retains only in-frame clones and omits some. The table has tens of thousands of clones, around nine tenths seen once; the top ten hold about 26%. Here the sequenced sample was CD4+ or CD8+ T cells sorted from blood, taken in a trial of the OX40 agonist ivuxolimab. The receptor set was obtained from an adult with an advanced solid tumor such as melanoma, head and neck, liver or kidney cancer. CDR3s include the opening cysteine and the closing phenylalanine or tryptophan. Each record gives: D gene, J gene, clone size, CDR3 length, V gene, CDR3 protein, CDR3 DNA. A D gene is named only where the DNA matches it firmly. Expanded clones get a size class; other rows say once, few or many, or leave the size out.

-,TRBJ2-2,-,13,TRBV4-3,CASSQGVTGELFF,TGCGCCAGCAGCCAAGGTGTGACCGGGGAGCTGTTTTTT
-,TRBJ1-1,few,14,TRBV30,CAWRDGRGATEAFF,TGTGCCTGGAGAGATGGCCGGGGGGCGACTGAAGCTTTCTTT
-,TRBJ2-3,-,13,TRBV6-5,CASSFGQTDTQYF,TGTGCCAGCAGTTTCGGACAGACAGATACGCAGTATTTT
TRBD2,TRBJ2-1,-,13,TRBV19,CASSIGTSDEQFF,TGTGCCAGTAGTATCGGGACTAGCGATGAGCAGTTCTTC
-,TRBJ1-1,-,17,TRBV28,CASSLPHWAGLNTEAFF,TGTGCCAGCAGTTTACCACATTGGGCAGGGTTGAACACTGAAGCTTTCTTT
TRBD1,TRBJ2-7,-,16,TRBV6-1,CASSERVENRGYEQYF,TGTGCCAGCAGTGAAAGGGTGGAGAACAGGGGGTACGAGCAGTACTTC
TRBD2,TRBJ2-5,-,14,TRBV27,CASSLSGGVGGQYF,TGTGCCAGCAGTTTATCTGGGGGGGTCGGCGGCCAGTACTTC
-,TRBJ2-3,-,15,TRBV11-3,CASSLGGAEGDTQYF,TGTGCCAGCAGCTTAGGTGGTGCTGAAGGAGATACGCAGTATTTT
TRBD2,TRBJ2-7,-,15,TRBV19,CASSSSGGVVDEQYF,TGTGCCAGTTCCTCTAGCGGGGGGGTTGTCGACGAGCAGTACTTC
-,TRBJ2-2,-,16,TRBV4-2,CASSQNEVRGPGELFF,TGTGCCAGCAGCCAGAATGAGGTCCGGGGGCCCGGGGAGCTGTTTTTT
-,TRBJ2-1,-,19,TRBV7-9,CASSFPVRDRVSTYNEQFF,TGTGCCAGCAGCTTCCCGGTTAGGGATAGGGTATCAACCTACAATGAGCAGTTCTTC
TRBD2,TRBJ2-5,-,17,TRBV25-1,CASSDPAGTSHQETQYF,TGTGCCAGCAGTGACCCTGCCGGGACTAGCCACCAAGAGACCCAGTACTTC
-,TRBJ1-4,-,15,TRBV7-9,CASSTTAATNEKLFF,TGTGCCAGCAGCACCACAGCGGCAACTAATGAAAAACTGTTTTTT
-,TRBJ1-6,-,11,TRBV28,CAVGGLVPLHF,TGTGCTGTCGGGGGGTTGGTACCCCTCCACTTT